Listed below are T cell receptor beta chains from one sample, sequenced in a study of T cells in Graves' hyperthyroidism and ophthalmopathy. Using its own MiXCR run on the multiplex PCR reads, TCRdb lists one record per CDR3 protein. Of nearly 600,000 distinct CDR3 sequences listed, approximately 15% are singletons. Input material: blood. These receptors came from a woman in her 30s with Graves' hyperthyroidism that later progressed to Graves' ophthalmopathy. Each CDR3 is given with its conserved first and last residue. A D gene is named only where the DNA matches it firmly. Not all rows give a size; the values are once, few, many and, for expanded clones, a class.

>.|TRBJ2-1|.|TRBV3-1
CAGSLRGGGLYNEQFF
TGTGCCGGCAGCCTCCGAGGGGGTGGGCTATACAATGAGCAGTTCTTC
>TRBD2|TRBJ2-1|many|TRBV7-3
CASSQAGTSTYNEQFF
TGTGCCAGCAGCCAGGCCGGGACTAGTACCTACAATGAGCAGTTCTTC
>.|TRBJ2-3|many|TRBV5-1
CASSLRPGAGQADTQYF
TGCGCCAGCAGCTTGAGGCCAGGGGCAGGGCAAGCAGATACGCAGTATTTT
>TRBD1|TRBJ1-1|few|TRBV27
CASSLITGGNEAFF
TGTGCCAGCAGTTTGATTACAGGGGGGAATGAAGCTTTCTTT
>TRBD1|TRBJ2-5|many|TRBV7-9
CASSSAQGVLTQYF
TGTGCCAGCAGCTCGGCGCAGGGGGTGTTGACCCAGTACTTC
>.|TRBJ2-5|.|TRBV5-8
CASSLYSGARTQYF
TGTGCCAGCAGCTTGTATAGTGGAGCTAGGACCCAGTACTTC
>.|TRBJ1-1|many|TRBV28
CASRRTVMNTEAFF
TGTGCCAGCAGGCGGACAGTAATGAACACTGAAGCTTTCTTT
>.|TRBJ1-1|.|TRBV4-1
CASSLLGDRSEAFF
TGCGCCAGCAGCCTCTTGGGGGATAGGTCGGAAGCTTTCTTT
>.|TRBJ1-1|few|TRBV5-5
CASSLSISVGTEAFF
TGTGCCAGCAGCTTGTCGATAAGCGTTGGCACTGAAGCTTTCTTT
>.|TRBJ1-1|many|TRBV7-8
CASSLVGVANTEAFF
TGTGCCAGCAGCTTAGTGGGGGTGGCGAACACTGAAGCTTTCTTT
>.|TRBJ1-1|many|TRBV11-2
CASSHPGEAFF
TGTGCCAGCAGCCATCCGGGTGAAGCTTTCTTT